This TCR beta chain comes out of a study of low-dose radiotherapy and immunotherapy resistance in tumors. About this clonotype itself: Only one base separates this from a far larger clonotype, so it likely reflects a read error.

This CDR3 is 15 amino acids long. The V gene's germline CDR1 is MNHEY and CDR2 SMNVEV (reference sequence). Specified time point: before trial treatment. Every donor was treated with nivolumab, ipilimumab, aspirin, low-dose cyclophosphamide and also low-dose radiotherapy. All eligible patients presented with advanced solid tumors that contained no tumor-infiltrating lymphocytes. Both TCRalpha and TCRbeta chains were reverse transcribed with V-gene-specific primers. A constant-region primer paired with the V-primer adapter amplified TCRs over approximately 19 PCR cycles. With in vitro transcription, the isolated mRNA was amplified. TCRdb passed the reads through MiXCR, listing each CDR3 protein once. The table records around 90,000 distinct CDR3 sequences, 18% of them present only once.

The rearrangement links TRBV27 to TRBJ2-7, with TRBD2 as a possible D gene (5 bases). The receptor comes from a male donor with prostate cancer. Sequenced material: PBMCs, taken before treatment. This chain's CDR3 is CATSEPSGAYNEQYF. The CDR3 bases are TGTGCCACCAGTGAACCAAGCGGTGCCTACAATGAGCAGTACTTC.